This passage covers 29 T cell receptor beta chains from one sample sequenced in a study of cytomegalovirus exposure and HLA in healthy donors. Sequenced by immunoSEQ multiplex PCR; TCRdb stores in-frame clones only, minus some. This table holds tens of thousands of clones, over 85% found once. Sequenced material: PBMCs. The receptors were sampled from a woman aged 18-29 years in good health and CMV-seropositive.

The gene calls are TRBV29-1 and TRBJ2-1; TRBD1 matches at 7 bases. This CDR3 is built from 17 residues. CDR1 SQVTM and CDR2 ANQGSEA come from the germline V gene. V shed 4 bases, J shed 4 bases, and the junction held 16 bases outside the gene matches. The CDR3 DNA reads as TGCAGCGTTGCAATAACAGGGGAACCCACTGCTTACAATGAGCAGTTCTTC. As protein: CSVAITGEPTAYNEQFF.

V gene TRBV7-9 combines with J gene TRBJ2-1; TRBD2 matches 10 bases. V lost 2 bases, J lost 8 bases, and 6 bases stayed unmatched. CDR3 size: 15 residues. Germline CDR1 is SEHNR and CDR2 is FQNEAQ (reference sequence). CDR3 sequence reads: CASSLPAGGGDEQFF. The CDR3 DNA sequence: TGTGCCAGCAGCTTACCAGCGGGAGGGGGGGATGAGCAGTTCTTC. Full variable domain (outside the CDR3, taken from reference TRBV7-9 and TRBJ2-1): DTGVSQNPRHKITKRGQNVTFRCDPISEHNRLYWYRQTLGQGPEFLTYFQNEAQLEKSRLLSDRFSAERPKGSFSTLEIQRTEQGDSAMYLCASSLPAGGGDEQFFGPGTRLTVL.

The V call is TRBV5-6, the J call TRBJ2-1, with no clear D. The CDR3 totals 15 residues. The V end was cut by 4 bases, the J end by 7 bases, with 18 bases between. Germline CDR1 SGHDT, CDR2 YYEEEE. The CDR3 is CASSPLGGTWNEQFF. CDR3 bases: TGTGCCAGCAGCCCTCTAGGTGGAACTTGGAATGAGCAGTTCTTC.

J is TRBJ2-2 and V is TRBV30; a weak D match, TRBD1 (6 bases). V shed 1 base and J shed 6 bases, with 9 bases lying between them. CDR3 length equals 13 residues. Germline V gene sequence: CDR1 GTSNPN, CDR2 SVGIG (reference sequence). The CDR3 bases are TGTGCCTGGAGTGCAGGGGAAGCCGGGGAGCTGTTTTTT. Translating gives CAWSAGEAGELFF. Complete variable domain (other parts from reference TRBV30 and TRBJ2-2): SQTIHQWPATLVQPVGSPLSLECTVEGTSNPNLYWYRQAAGRGLQLLFYSVGIGQISSEVPQNLSASRPQDRQFILSSKKLLLSDSGFYLCAWSAGEAGELFFGEGSRLTVL.

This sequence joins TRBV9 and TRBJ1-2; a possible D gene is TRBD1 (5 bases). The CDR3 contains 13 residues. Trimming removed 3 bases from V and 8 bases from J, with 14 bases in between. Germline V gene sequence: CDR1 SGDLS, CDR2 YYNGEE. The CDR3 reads CASSAPRDWGYTF. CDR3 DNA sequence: TGTGCCAGCAGCGCACCCCGGGACTGGGGCTACACCTTC.

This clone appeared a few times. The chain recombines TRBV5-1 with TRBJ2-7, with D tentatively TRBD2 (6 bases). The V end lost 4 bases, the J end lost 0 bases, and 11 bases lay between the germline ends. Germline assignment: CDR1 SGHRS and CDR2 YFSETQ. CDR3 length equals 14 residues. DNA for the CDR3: TGCGCCAGCAGCCCGGGACTTTTCTCCTACGAGCAGTACTTC. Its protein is CASSPGLFSYEQYF.

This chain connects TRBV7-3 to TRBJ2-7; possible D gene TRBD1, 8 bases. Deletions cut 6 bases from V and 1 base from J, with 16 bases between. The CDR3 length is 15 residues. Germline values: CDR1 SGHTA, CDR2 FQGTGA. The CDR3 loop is CASSKEQGGSYEQYF. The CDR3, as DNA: TGTGCCAGCAGTAAAGAACAGGGGGGGTCCTACGAGCAGTACTTC. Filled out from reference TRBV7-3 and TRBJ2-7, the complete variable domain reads GAGVSQTPSNKVTEKGKYVELRCDPISGHTALYWYRQSLGQGPEFLIYFQGTGAADDSGLPNDRFFAVRPEGSVSTLKIQRTERGDSAVYLCASSKEQGGSYEQYFGPGTRLTVT.

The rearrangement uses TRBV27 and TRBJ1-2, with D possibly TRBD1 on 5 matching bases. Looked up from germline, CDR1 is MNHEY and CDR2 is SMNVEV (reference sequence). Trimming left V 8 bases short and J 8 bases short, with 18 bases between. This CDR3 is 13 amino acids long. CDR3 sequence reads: CASASSGTGGYTF. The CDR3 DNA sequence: TGTGCCAGCGCCTCGAGCGGGACGGGGGGCTACACCTTC.

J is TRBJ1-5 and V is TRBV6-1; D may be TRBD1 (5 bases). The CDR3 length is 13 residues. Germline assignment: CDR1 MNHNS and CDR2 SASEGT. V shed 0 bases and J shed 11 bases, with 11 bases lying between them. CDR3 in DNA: TGTGCCAGCAGTGAAGCGGCTTGGACATCCCAGCATTTT. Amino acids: CASSEAAWTSQHF.

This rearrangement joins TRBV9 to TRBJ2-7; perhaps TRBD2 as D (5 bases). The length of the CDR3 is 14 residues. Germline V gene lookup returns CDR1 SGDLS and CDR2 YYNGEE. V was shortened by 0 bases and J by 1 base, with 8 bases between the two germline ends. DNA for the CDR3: TGTGCCAGCAGCGTAGGGGGAGATTCCTACGAGCAGTACTTC. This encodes CASSVGGDSYEQYF.

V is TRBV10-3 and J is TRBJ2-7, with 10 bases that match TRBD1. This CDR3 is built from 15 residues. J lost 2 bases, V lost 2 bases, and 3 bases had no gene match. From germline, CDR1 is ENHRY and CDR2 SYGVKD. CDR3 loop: CAISEGGTGAYEQYF. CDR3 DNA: TGTGCCATCAGTGAGGGGGGGACAGGGGCCTACGAGCAGTACTTC.

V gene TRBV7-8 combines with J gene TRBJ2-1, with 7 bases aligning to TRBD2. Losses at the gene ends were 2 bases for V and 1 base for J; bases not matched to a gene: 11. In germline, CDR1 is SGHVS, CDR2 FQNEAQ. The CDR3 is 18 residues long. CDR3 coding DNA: TGTGCCAGCAGCTTAAATCGGGTTGTACTAGCGTCCTACAATGAGCAGTTCTTC. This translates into CASSLNRVVLASYNEQFF.

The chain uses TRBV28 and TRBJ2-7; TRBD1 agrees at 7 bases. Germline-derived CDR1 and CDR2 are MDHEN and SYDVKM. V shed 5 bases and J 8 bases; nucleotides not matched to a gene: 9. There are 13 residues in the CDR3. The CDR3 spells CASSPSTGQKQYF. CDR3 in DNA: TGTGCCAGCAGTCCATCGACAGGGCAAAAGCAGTACTTC.

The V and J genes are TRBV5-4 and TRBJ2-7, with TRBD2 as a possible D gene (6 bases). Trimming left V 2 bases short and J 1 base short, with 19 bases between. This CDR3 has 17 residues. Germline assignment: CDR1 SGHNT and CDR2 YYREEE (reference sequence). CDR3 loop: CASSLDGGGVTSYEQYF. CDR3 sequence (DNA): TGTGCCAGCAGCTTAGACGGAGGCGGGGTTACTTCCTACGAGCAGTACTTC.

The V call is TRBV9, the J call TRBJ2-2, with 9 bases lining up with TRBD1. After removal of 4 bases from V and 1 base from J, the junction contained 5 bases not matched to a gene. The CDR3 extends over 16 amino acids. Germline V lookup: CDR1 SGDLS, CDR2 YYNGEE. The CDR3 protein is CASSHRTGVNTGELFF. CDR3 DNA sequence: TGTGCCAGCAGCCACCGGACAGGGGTGAACACCGGGGAGCTGTTTTTT.

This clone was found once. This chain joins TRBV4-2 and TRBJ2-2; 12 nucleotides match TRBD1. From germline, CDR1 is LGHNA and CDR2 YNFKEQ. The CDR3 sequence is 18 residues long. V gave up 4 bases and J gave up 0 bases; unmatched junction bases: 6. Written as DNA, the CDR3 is TGTGCCAGCAGCCGACTCGGGACAGGGGGCTCGAACACCGGGGAGCTGTTTTTT. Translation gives CASSRLGTGGSNTGELFF.

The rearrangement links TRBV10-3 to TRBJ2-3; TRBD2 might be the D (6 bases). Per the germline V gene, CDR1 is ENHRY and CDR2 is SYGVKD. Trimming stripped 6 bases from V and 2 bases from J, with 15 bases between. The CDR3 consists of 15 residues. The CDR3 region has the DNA TGTGCCATCAGCGGAGGCGGGGTTAACACAGATACGCAGTATTTT. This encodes CAISGGGVNTDTQYF.

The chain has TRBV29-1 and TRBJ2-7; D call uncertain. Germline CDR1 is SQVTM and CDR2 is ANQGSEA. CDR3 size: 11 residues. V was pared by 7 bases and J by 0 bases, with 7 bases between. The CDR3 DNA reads TGCAGCGGAACAGTCTCCTACGAGCAGTACTTC. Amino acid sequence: CSGTVSYEQYF.

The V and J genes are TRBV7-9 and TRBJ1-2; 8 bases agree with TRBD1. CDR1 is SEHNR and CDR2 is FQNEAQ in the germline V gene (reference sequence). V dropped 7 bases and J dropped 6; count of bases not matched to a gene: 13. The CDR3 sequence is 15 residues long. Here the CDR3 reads CASNKGSRGLDGYTF. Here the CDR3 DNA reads TGTGCCAGCAACAAAGGTAGCAGGGGGCTGGATGGCTACACCTTC. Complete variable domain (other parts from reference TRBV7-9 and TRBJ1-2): DTGVSQNPRHKITKRGQNVTFRCDPISEHNRLYWYRQTLGQGPEFLTYFQNEAQLEKSRLLSDRFSAERPKGSFSTLEIQRTEQGDSAMYLCASNKGSRGLDGYTFGSGTRLTVV.

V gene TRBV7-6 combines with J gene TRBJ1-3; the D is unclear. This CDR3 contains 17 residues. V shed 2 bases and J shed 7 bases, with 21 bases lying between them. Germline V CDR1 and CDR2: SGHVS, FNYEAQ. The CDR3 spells CASSLRSGAQAKNTIYF. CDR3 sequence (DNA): TGTGCCAGCAGCTTACGATCGGGAGCTCAGGCGAAGAACACCATATATTTT.

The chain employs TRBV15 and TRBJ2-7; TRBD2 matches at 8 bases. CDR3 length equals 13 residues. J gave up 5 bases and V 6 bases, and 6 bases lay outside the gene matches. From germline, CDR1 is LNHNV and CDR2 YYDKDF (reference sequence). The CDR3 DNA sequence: TGTGCCACCAGTAGCGGGACGGTCGACGAGCAGTACTTC. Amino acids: CATSSGTVDEQYF.

In DNA form, the CDR3 reads TGTGCCAGCAGCCGTGGGACAGGGTTGCGCGGGGGATCCTACGAGCAGTACTTC. It specifies CASSRGTGLRGGSYEQYF. The chain is built from TRBV7-9 and TRBJ2-7; TRBD1 agrees at 9 bases. CDR1 and CDR2 from the germline V gene are SEHNR and FQNEAQ (reference sequence). The V segment lost 5 bases and the J segment 1 base; nucleotides outside the gene matches: 15. This CDR3 comprises 18 residues.

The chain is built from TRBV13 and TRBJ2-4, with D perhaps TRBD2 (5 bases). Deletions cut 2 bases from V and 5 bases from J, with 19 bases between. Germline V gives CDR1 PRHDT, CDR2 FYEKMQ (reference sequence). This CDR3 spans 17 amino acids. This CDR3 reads CASSLWAWAGGENIQYF. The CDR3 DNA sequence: TGTGCCAGCAGCTTATGGGCCTGGGCGGGCGGCGAAAACATTCAGTACTTC.

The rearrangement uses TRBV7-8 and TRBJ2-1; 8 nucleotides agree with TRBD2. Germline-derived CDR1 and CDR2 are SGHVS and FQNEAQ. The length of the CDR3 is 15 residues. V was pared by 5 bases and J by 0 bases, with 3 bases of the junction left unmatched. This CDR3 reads CASSEGTSSYNEQFF. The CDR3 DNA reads TGTGCCAGCAGCGAAGGGACTAGCTCCTACAATGAGCAGTTCTTC.

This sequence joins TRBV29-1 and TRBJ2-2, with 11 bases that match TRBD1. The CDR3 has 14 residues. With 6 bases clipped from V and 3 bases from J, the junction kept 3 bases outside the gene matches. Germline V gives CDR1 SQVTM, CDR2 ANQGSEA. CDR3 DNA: TGCAGCGTGGCGGGACAGGGGGACACCGGGGAGCTGTTTTTT. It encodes CSVAGQGDTGELFF.

As DNA, the CDR3 is TGTGCCAGCTCGTCAGGGGCGGACCGCTATGGCTACACCTTC. As protein: CASSSGADRYGYTF. This chain joins TRBV18 and TRBJ1-2; a possible D gene is TRBD1 (6 bases). The CDR3 runs 14 residues. Germline CDR1 and CDR2: KGHSH and LQKENI. The ends were cut back, 6 bases at V and 4 bases at J, with 15 bases in the middle.

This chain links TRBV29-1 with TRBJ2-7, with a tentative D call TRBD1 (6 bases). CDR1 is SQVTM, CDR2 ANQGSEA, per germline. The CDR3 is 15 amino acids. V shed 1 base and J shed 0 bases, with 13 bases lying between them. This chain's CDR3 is CSVEVGGRSSYEQYF. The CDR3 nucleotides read TGCAGCGTTGAAGTTGGGGGCAGGAGCTCCTACGAGCAGTACTTC.

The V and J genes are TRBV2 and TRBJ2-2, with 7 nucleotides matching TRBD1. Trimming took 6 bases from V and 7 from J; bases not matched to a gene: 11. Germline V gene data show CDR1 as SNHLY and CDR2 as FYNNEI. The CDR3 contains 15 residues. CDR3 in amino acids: CASSPGQSVVGELFF. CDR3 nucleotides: TGTGCCAGCAGCCCGGGACAGTCCGTCGTCGGGGAGCTGTTTTTT.

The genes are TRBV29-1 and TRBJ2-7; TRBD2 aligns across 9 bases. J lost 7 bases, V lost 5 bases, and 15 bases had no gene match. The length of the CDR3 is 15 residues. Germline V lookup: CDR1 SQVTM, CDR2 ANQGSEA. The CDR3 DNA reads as TGCAGCGTTTTCGGGGCGGGAGGGCCGGCCGGGGAGCAGTACTTC. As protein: CSVFGAGGPAGEQYF.